This T cell receptor (beta chain) was recorded in a study of cytomegalovirus exposure and HLA in healthy donors. The PCR employed 60 Vbeta primers together with 13 Jbeta primers. Using immunoSEQ multiplex PCR, the repertoire was profiled, and TCRdb retains in-frame clones only, with some absent. The repertoire includes around 190,000 clones, roughly 77% of them detected once, and less than 4% sits in the top ten. Sequenced material: PBMCs. The TCR was taken from a woman aged 25 to 39 in good health and CMV-seropositive.

The CDR3: CASSQDKGRTGYLAKNIQYF. The CDR3, as DNA: TGCGCCAGCAGCCAAGATAAGGGGAGGACAGGATACTTAGCCAAAAACATTCAGTACTTC. This sequence joins TRBV4-1 and TRBJ2-4; perhaps TRBD1 as D (7 bases). The length of the CDR3 is 20 residues. Per the germline V gene, CDR1 is MGHRA and CDR2 is YSYEKL. The germline V and J ends were trimmed by 0 bases and 0 bases, with 21 bases remaining between them.